Listed below are T cell receptor beta chains from one sample, sequenced in a study of T cell repertoires in cytomegalovirus infection. TCRdb passed the reads through MiXCR, listing each CDR3 protein once. The table shows approximately 300,000 distinct CDR3 sequences, with under 35% occurring only once. These TCRs are of unknown antigen specificity. The input for sequencing was cultured PBMCs, taken from culture after CMV antigen stimulation. The origin of the receptors is a human donor in good health (CMV status not recorded). Some clones in this sample may be carry-over from other donors' samples. The CDR3 runs from the conserved cysteine through the conserved F or W. The D gene is left open where the match is weak. Only some rows state a clone size, as once, few, many or a class for expanded clones.

v_gene	abundance	d_gene	j_gene	CDR3aa	CDR3nt
TRBV6-5	-	-	TRBJ2-3	CASSYSNPPRTDTQYF	TGTGCCAGCAGTTACTCGAATCCCCCCCGGACAGATACGCAGTATTTT
TRBV12-3/TRBV12-4	many	-	TRBJ1-1	CASSQGNTEAFF	TGTGCCAGCAGCCAGGGGAACACTGAAGCTTTCTTT
TRBV10-3	-	TRBD1	TRBJ1-2	CAISGDSKGYTF	TGTGCCATCAGTGGGGACAGTAAAGGCTACACCTTC
TRBV20-1	-	TRBD1	TRBJ2-1	CSAAGQGVYNEQFF	TGCAGTGCAGCGGGACAGGGAGTATACAATGAGCAGTTCTTC
TRBV12-3/TRBV12-4	few	-	TRBJ2-1	CASSGGGAVYNEQFF	TGTGCCAGCAGTGGTGGGGGGGCGGTTTACAATGAGCAGTTCTTC
TRBV7-9	few	TRBD1	TRBJ2-7	CASSLGQVYEQYF	TGTGCCAGCAGTTTAGGACAGGTCTACGAGCAGTACTTC
TRBV7-6	-	-	TRBJ2-7	CASSAQAGWDVDEQYF	TGTGCCAGCAGCGCCCAGGCGGGATGGGATGTCGACGAGCAGTACTTC
TRBV7-8	-	TRBD2	TRBJ2-3	CASSLGPSGRALGSDTQYF	TGTGCCAGCAGCTTAGGCCCTAGCGGGAGGGCCCTAGGGTCAGATACGCAGTATTTT
TRBV7-6	many	-	TRBJ1-1	CASSLARDGNPEAFF	TGTGCCAGCAGCTTAGCCAGGGACGGGAATCCTGAAGCTTTCTTT
TRBV7-2	many	-	TRBJ1-2	CASSLGGAIANYGYTF	TGTGCCAGCAGCTTAGGAGGGGCGATAGCTAACTATGGCTACACCTTC
TRBV5-4	-	TRBD2	TRBJ2-1	CASSLHSGNEQFF	TGTGCCAGCAGCTTGCATAGCGGGAATGAGCAGTTCTTC
TRBV28	few	-	TRBJ2-7	CASSLGGNTYEQYF	TGTGCCAGCAGCCTTGGGGGGAACACCTACGAGCAGTACTTC
TRBV3-1	-	-	TRBJ2-1	CASSQEGFGRFF	TGTGCCAGCAGCCAAGAAGGATTTGGCAGGTTCTTC
TRBV20-1	few	-	TRBJ2-7	CSVCILGGYGAEQYF	TGCAGTGTTTGTATTTTGGGTGGGTATGGGGCCGAGCAGTACTTC
TRBV7-2	-	TRBD2	TRBJ2-3	CASSQTSGEYTQYF	TGTGCCAGCAGCCAGACTAGCGGGGAATATACGCAGTATTTT
TRBV15	-	-	TRBJ2-1	CATSREAATYNEQFF	TGTGCCACCAGCAGAGAAGCTGCAACCTACAATGAGCAGTTCTTC
TRBV18	-	-	TRBJ2-2	CASSPGTPRANTGELFF	TGTGCCAGCTCACCCGGGACTCCTCGCGCGAACACCGGGGAGCTGTTTTTT
TRBV7-9	-	-	TRBJ1-2	CASSSTGYDYGYTF	TGTGCCAGCAGCTCCACAGGGTACGACTATGGCTACACCTTC
TRBV10-3	-	TRBD2	TRBJ2-1	CAITREGGYNEQFF	TGTGCCATCACCCGGGAGGGCGGTTACAATGAGCAGTTCTTC
TRBV7-8	many	-	TRBJ1-3	CASSLRGSLTGNTIYF	TGTGCCAGCAGCTTACGTGGCAGCCTCACTGGAAACACCATATATTTT
TRBV28	-	TRBD1	TRBJ1-5	CASSLMGQGENQPQHF	TGTGCCAGCAGTTTAATGGGACAGGGTGAGAATCAGCCCCAGCATTTT
TRBV12-3/TRBV12-4	-	TRBD1	TRBJ1-1	CASRTGQSFTEAFF	TGTGCCAGCAGAACGGGACAGTCGTTCACTGAAGCTTTCTTT
TRBV5-4	few	-	TRBJ2-1	CASSLDPPRGYNEQFF	TGTGCCAGCAGCTTGGATCCCCCTCGCGGCTACAATGAGCAGTTCTTC
TRBV11-2	-	-	TRBJ2-1	CASRGEAYNEQFF	TGTGCCAGCAGGGGGGAAGCCTACAATGAGCAGTTCTTC
TRBV5-6	few	-	TRBJ1-1	CASSFSTAMNTEAFF	TGTGCCAGCAGCTTCTCGACAGCCATGAACACTGAAGCTTTCTTT
TRBV20-1	few	-	TRBJ1-5	CSARIQTHSNQPQHF	TGCAGTGCTAGAATACAGACCCATAGCAATCAGCCCCAGCATTTT
TRBV7-6	few	-	TRBJ2-1	CASSLQANNEQFF	TGTGCCAGCAGCCTCCAGGCCAACAATGAGCAGTTCTTC
TRBV7-2	many	-	TRBJ1-5	CASSLAQGYQPQHF	TGTGCCAGCAGCTTAGCCCAGGGGTATCAGCCCCAGCATTTT
TRBV7-8	-	-	TRBJ1-2	CASSLGERNGYTF	TGTGCCAGCAGCTTGGGGGAACGGAACGGCTACACCTTC
TRBV11-2	-	TRBD2	TRBJ2-3	CASSRGLADPGTQYF	TGTGCCAGCAGCCGGGGACTAGCGGACCCAGGGACGCAGTATTTT
TRBV7-2	many	-	TRBJ1-1	CASSSRVVFTEAFF	TGTGCCAGCAGCTCCCGGGTGGTGTTCACTGAAGCTTTCTTT
TRBV7-2	-	-	TRBJ2-5	CASSPDSVQETQYF	TGTGCCAGCAGCCCCGATTCAGTCCAAGAGACCCAGTACTTC
TRBV6-1	-	TRBD2	TRBJ2-4	CASSERGENIQYF	TGTGCCAGCAGTGAGCGGGGGGAAAACATTCAGTACTTC
TRBV12-3/TRBV12-4	few	-	TRBJ1-1	CASSFGNTEAFF	TGTGCCAGCAGTTTTGGCAACACTGAAGCTTTCTTT
TRBV5-1	few	-	TRBJ1-1	CASSLDPGQKGGSFAEAFF	TGCGCCAGCAGCTTGGATCCAGGACAGAAAGGAGGTAGCTTTGCTGAAGCTTTCTTT
TRBV19	-	TRBD1	TRBJ1-1	CASSDRAVEAFF	TGTGCCAGTAGTGACAGGGCTGTTGAAGCTTTCTTT
TRBV12-3/TRBV12-4	-	TRBD1	TRBJ2-7	CASSLIGQGYEQYF	TGTGCCAGCAGTTTAATAGGACAGGGCTACGAGCAGTACTTC
TRBV7-3	once	TRBD2	TRBJ2-1	CASSLSGRGDNEQFF	TGTGCCAGCAGCCTTAGCGGGAGGGGCGACAATGAGCAGTTCTTC
TRBV7-8	many	-	TRBJ2-1	CASSLDTGTNEQFF	TGTGCCAGCAGCTTAGACACCGGGACGAATGAGCAGTTCTTC
TRBV3-1	-	TRBD2	TRBJ2-1	CASSRSAGTSEYNEQFF	TGTGCCAGCAGCCGAAGCGCCGGGACTAGCGAATACAATGAGCAGTTCTTC
TRBV7-8	many	TRBD2	TRBJ2-3	CASRNSGGRTDTQYF	TGTGCCAGCAGGAATAGCGGGGGCCGCACAGATACGCAGTATTTT
TRBV6-1	-	-	TRBJ1-1	CASSEDQLTPEAFF	TGTGCCAGCAGTGAAGATCAACTGACCCCTGAAGCTTTCTTT
TRBV6-8	-	-	TRBJ2-7	CASIRGRWNEQYF	TGTGCCAGCATTCGGGGGAGATGGAACGAGCAGTACTTC
TRBV10-3	-	-	TRBJ2-3	CAISGVARPDTQYF	TGTGCCATCTCCGGGGTAGCGCGGCCAGATACGCAGTATTTT
TRBV13	once	-	TRBJ1-3	CASSLGRGRGNTIYF	TGTGCCAGCAGCTTAGGCCGGGGACGTGGAAACACCATATATTTT
TRBV9	-	TRBD1	TRBJ1-5	CASSVGGGAGQPQHF	TGTGCCAGCAGCGTCGGAGGGGGCGCCGGTCAGCCCCAGCATTTT
TRBV5-6	-	TRBD2	TRBJ2-3	CASSLEAGVIDTQYF	TGTGCCAGCAGCTTGGAAGCGGGAGTGATAGATACGCAGTATTTT
TRBV7-8	-	-	TRBJ2-2	CASSLDPAGELFF	TGTGCCAGCAGCTTAGATCCCGCCGGGGAGCTGTTTTTT
TRBV12-3/TRBV12-4	many	-	TRBJ1-2	CASSTANYGYTF	TGTGCCAGCAGTACAGCTAACTATGGCTACACCTTC
TRBV12-3/TRBV12-4	few	-	TRBJ1-5	CASSGYSNQPQHF	TGTGCCAGCAGTGGGTATAGCAATCAGCCCCAGCATTTT
TRBV20-1	-	-	TRBJ2-7	CSASLGWALGGEQYF	TGCAGTGCTAGTCTCGGCTGGGCTCTAGGAGGCGAGCAGTACTTC
TRBV10-2	many	-	TRBJ2-7	CASSEATGAHLRQQYF	TGCGCCAGCAGTGAGGCCACGGGAGCCCACCTAAGGCAGCAGTACTTC
TRBV11-2	-	-	TRBJ1-1	CASSLTDSLNTEAFF	TGTGCCAGCAGCTTAACGGACAGCTTGAACACTGAAGCTTTCTTT
TRBV11-2	few	-	TRBJ2-7	CASSFDWGRYEQYF	TGTGCCAGCAGTTTTGATTGGGGTCGCTACGAGCAGTACTTC
TRBV24-1	-	-	TRBJ2-3	CATSEGQGISNTQYF	TGTGCCACCAGTGAGGGGCAGGGGATCTCTAATACGCAGTATTTT
TRBV12-3/TRBV12-4	few	-	TRBJ1-2	CASSFLGYYGYTF	TGTGCCAGCAGTTTCCTGGGGTACTATGGCTACACCTTC
TRBV7-3	-	-	TRBJ1-1	CASSLTSLSVNTEAFF	TGTGCCAGCAGCTTAACCTCCCTTAGCGTGAACACTGAAGCTTTCTTT
TRBV12-3/TRBV12-4	many	-	TRBJ1-5	CASSSHVGRDYQPQHF	TGTGCCAGCAGTTCTCACGTGGGGCGGGATTATCAGCCCCAGCATTTT
TRBV7-2	-	-	TRBJ1-1	CASSSLTLNTEAFF	TGTGCCAGCAGCTCCCTGACACTTAACACTGAAGCTTTCTTT